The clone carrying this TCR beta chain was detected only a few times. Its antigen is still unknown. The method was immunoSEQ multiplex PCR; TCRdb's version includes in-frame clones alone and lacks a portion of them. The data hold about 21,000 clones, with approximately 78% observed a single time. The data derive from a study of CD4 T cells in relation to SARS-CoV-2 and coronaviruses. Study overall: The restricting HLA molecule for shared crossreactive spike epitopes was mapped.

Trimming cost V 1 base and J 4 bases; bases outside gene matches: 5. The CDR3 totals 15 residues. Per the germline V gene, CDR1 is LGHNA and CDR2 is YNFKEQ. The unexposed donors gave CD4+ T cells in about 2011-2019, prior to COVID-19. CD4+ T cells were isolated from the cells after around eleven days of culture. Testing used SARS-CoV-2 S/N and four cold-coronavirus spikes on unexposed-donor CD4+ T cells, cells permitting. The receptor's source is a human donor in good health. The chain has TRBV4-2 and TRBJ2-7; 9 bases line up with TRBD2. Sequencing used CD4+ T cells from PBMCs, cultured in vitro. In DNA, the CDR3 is TGTGCCAGCAGCCAAGTTTTGACTAGCGGTTACGAGCAGTACTTC. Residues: CASSQVLTSGYEQYF.